Included here is one T cell receptor beta chain sequence, with context. As the method of synthesis, 5'RACE template switching with UMIs yielded TCR beta cDNA. TCRdb re-analyzed the 5' RACE reads; it lists each CDR3 protein once, without DNA. The table for this sample gives 440,000 or so distinct CDR3 sequences. These data come from a study of T cells expressing NK-cell markers. Study in general: Sorted CD3+CD56+NKG2C+, CD3+CD56+NKG2C- and CD3+CD56-NKG2C+ T cells supplied TCR beta repertoires. Eight donors were sequenced, seven testing HCMV-seropositive and one testing seronegative.

There are 15 residues in the CDR3. CDR1 and CDR2 from the germline V gene are SGHTA and FQGNSA. The clonotype comes from a woman aged 18-70 years in good health. Sample: blood T cells: a sorted CD56 or NKG2C T cell subset, CD4+ or CD8+ T cells, or bulk PBMC T cells (not recorded which). The chain couples TRBV7-2 to TRBJ1-4; TCRdb designates TRBD1, a call that cannot be tested without DNA. The CDR3 sequence is CASSLAGQGREKLFF. Drawing the rest from reference TRBV7-2 and TRBJ1-4, the complete variable domain is GAGVSQSPSNKVTEKGKDVELRCDPISGHTALYWYRQSLGQGLEFLIYFQGNSAPDKSGLPSDRFSAERTGGSVSTLTIQRTQQEDSAVYLCASSLAGQGREKLFFGSGTQLSVL.